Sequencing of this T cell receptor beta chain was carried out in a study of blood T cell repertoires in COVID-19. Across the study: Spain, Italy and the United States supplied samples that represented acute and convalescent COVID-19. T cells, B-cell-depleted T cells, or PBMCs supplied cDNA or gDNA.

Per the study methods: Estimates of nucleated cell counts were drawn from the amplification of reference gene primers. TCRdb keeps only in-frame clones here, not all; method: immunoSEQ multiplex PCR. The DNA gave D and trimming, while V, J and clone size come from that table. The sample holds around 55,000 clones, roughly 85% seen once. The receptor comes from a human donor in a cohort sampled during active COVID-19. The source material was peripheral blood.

CDR3 DNA: TGTGCCAGCAGTCCAGATGGGACTGCATACAATGAGCAGTTCTTC. Translated: CASSPDGTAYNEQFF. The chain uses TRBV6-6 and TRBJ2-1, with D possibly TRBD2 on 6 matching bases. The germline V and J ends were trimmed by 5 bases and 4 bases, with 15 bases remaining between them. The CDR3 consists of 15 residues. The V gene's germline CDR1 is MNHNY and CDR2 SVGAGI (reference sequence).